A selection of T cell receptor beta chains follows, all from one sample in a study of blood T cell repertoires in COVID-19. Some clones are missing from TCRdb's copy, which holds only in-frame ones; the method was immunoSEQ multiplex PCR. The table records some 120,000 clones, more than 65% of them present only once. The material sequenced was peripheral blood. These receptor sequences come from a woman aged 70-85 years with acute or convalescent COVID-19. The CDR3 runs from the conserved cysteine through the conserved F or W. The D gene is left open where the match is weak. For some rows the clone size is stated as once, few or many, or as a class when expanded; others skip it.

j_gene	d_gene	abundance	v_gene	CDR3nt	CDR3aa
TRBJ1-3	TRBD1	.	TRBV25-1	TGTGCCAGCAGCGGACAGGGGGCTGGAAACACCATATATTTT	CASSGQGAGNTIYF
TRBJ1-6	.	.	TRBV5-5	TGTGCCAGCAGCTTATTCCAGGGGATAGGCTCCTATAATTCACCCCTCCACTTT	CASSLFQGIGSYNSPLHF
TRBJ1-4	.	.	TRBV4-1	TGCGCCAGCAGTTACCCCGCGGGAGGTAGTAATGAAAAACTGTTTTTT	CASSYPAGGSNEKLFF
TRBJ2-3	.	.	TRBV11-2	TGTGCCAGCAGCTTAGGAGCGGGCACAGATACGCAGTATTTT	CASSLGAGTDTQYF
TRBJ2-7	.	few	TRBV2	TGTGCCAGCCAAACGAATGAACAGGGCCCCTACGAGCAGTACTTC	CASQTNEQGPYEQYF
TRBJ2-5	TRBD1	.	TRBV6-5	TGTGCCAGCAGCCCCAGGGGGACAGAAGAGACCCAGTACTTC	CASSPRGTEETQYF
TRBJ1-2	.	.	TRBV19	TGTGCCAGTAGTCTGGGACAAAACTATGGCTACACCTTC	CASSLGQNYGYTF
TRBJ1-6	.	.	TRBV9	TGTGCCAGCAGCAAAGGGGGTTCACCCCTCCACTTT	CASSKGGSPLHF
TRBJ1-1	.	once	TRBV5-1	TGCGCCAGCAGCTTGGCCGTAGATAACACTGAAGCTTTCTTT	CASSLAVDNTEAFF
TRBJ1-1	.	.	TRBV4-1	TGCGCCAGCAGCCTCGGGGGGGACACTGAAGCTTTCTTT	CASSLGGDTEAFF
TRBJ2-1	.	few	TRBV10-2	TGCGCCAGCAGTGAACGTCTAGCGAAATACAATGAGCAGTTCTTC	CASSERLAKYNEQFF
TRBJ1-1	.	.	TRBV7-2	TGTGCCAGCAGCTTGAGACCACGGGCTGAAGCTTTCTTT	CASSLRPRAEAFF
TRBJ1-2	.	once	TRBV11-2	TGTGCCAGCAGTCCACGGGAGTTCTATACCTATGGCTACACCTTC	CASSPREFYTYGYTF
TRBJ1-2	.	.	TRBV5-6	TGTGCCAGCGGATCCGGACGGGGGTACTATGGCTACACCTTC	CASGSGRGYYGYTF
TRBJ1-5	TRBD1	few	TRBV4-2	TGTGCCAGCAGCCAAGACAACAGGGGAAGCAATCAGCCCCAGCATTTT	CASSQDNRGSNQPQHF
TRBJ2-1	TRBD2	.	TRBV5-1	TGCGCCAGCAGCTCGGCAGCGGGGGGTCTAGATGAGCAGTTCTTC	CASSSAAGGLDEQFF
TRBJ2-7	.	.	TRBV28	TGTGCCAGCAGTGCTGCGGGACTCACCTACGAGCAGTACTTC	CASSAAGLTYEQYF
TRBJ2-3	TRBD2	.	TRBV5-1	TGCGCCAGCAGCTTTGTCCCTAGCGGGAACACAGATACGCAGTATTTT	CASSFVPSGNTDTQYF
TRBJ1-1	.	.	TRBV25-1	TGTGCCAGCAGTGAATATCAGGGTCGGAACACTGAAGCTTTCTTT	CASSEYQGRNTEAFF
TRBJ1-2	.	.	TRBV28	TGTGCCAGCAGTGACCGGGGAACTGGTGGCTACACCTTC	CASSDRGTGGYTF
TRBJ1-4	.	.	TRBV10-2	TGCGCCAGCAGTGACCCACAGGAGAATGAAAAACTGTTTTTT	CASSDPQENEKLFF
TRBJ1-4	TRBD1	.	TRBV7-8	TGTGCCAGCAGCGCACAGACAGGGACTAATGAAAAACTGTTTTTT	CASSAQTGTNEKLFF
TRBJ1-4	.	.	TRBV18	TGTGCCAGCTCACCAGGGGACCGCGGGAAAAAACTGTTTTTT	CASSPGDRGKKLFF
TRBJ2-7	.	.	TRBV28	TGTGCCAGCAGTTTACAGCCGGGGACCTACGAGCAGTACTTC	CASSLQPGTYEQYF
TRBJ1-3	TRBD1	.	TRBV5-4	TGTGCCAGCAGCTTGGACAGGGGGCGCGGAAACACCATATATTTT	CASSLDRGRGNTIYF
TRBJ2-7	TRBD2	few	TRBV5-1	TGCGCCAGCAGCTTGGAACTAGCGGGAGGTTCGCAGTACTTC	CASSLELAGGSQYF
TRBJ2-2	.	.	TRBV5-1	TGCGCCAGCAGCTTGGCAGGGGACGGGGAGCTGTTTTTT	CASSLAGDGELFF
TRBJ2-3	TRBD2	.	TRBV6-1	TGTGCCAGCAGTGTGACTAGCGGGGGCCCCACAGATACGCAGTATTTT	CASSVTSGGPTDTQYF
TRBJ2-5	TRBD2	few	TRBV7-2	TGTGCCAGCAGCCCAGCGGGGATCCAAGAGACCCAGTACTTC	CASSPAGIQETQYF
TRBJ2-1	.	few	TRBV6-6	TGTGCCAGCAGTTACGGTGGGGAGATCGATGAGCAGTTCTTC	CASSYGGEIDEQFF
TRBJ1-1	TRBD1	.	TRBV5-4	TGTGCCAGCAGCCCCCAACAGGGGGCGAACACTGAAGCTTTCTTT	CASSPQQGANTEAFF
TRBJ1-5	TRBD1	.	TRBV5-1	TGCGCCAGCAGCCCCGAGGGGGCAATCAATCAGCCCCAGCATTTT	CASSPEGAINQPQHF
TRBJ2-3	TRBD1	.	TRBV20-1	TGCAGTGCTAGTGTTGGACAGGCCTTTGGGGGTACGCAGTATTTT	CSASVGQAFGGTQYF
TRBJ1-5	TRBD1	.	TRBV28	TGTGCCAGCAGGCCAGGGGGCTCACAGCCCCAGCATTTT	CASRPGGSQPQHF
TRBJ2-3	.	.	TRBV6-4	TGTGCCAGCAGTGACTCGTATAGCACAGATACGCAGTATTTT	CASSDSYSTDTQYF
TRBJ1-2	TRBD1	few	TRBV18	TGTGCCAGCTCACCAAACGGACAGGGATCCTATGGCTACACCTTC	CASSPNGQGSYGYTF
TRBJ1-2	TRBD1	.	TRBV14	TGTGCCAGCAGCCCGTTGGACAGGATCGGCTACTATGGCTACACCTTC	CASSPLDRIGYYGYTF
TRBJ1-1	.	.	TRBV5-5	TGTGCCAGCAGCCCCGCCAGTCTCGGGGGCACTGAAGCTTTCTTT	CASSPASLGGTEAFF
TRBJ2-2	TRBD1	.	TRBV9	TGTGCCAGCAGCTCTACAGGGGGAGCCGGGGAGCTGTTTTTT	CASSSTGGAGELFF
TRBJ2-7	.	.	TRBV7-2	TGTGCCAGCAGCTTAGGACTACCCCCCTACGAGCAGTACTTC	CASSLGLPPYEQYF
TRBJ2-1	.	.	TRBV19	TGTGCCAGTGGCCAATGGAGTACGGATGAGCAGTTCTTC	CASGQWSTDEQFF
TRBJ1-6	.	few	TRBV6-5	TGTGCCAGCAGCGTCGACCAGGGTGACTCACCCCTCCACTTT	CASSVDQGDSPLHF
TRBJ2-7	.	.	TRBV30	TGTGCCTGGAGTGTAAACAGGGACTACGAGCAGTACTTC	CAWSVNRDYEQYF
TRBJ2-3	TRBD2	.	TRBV19	TGTGCCAGTAGTGTCGGGACTAGCGGGTTGACAGATACGCAGTATTTT	CASSVGTSGLTDTQYF
TRBJ2-5	.	.	TRBV9	TGTGCCAGCAGCGCCCGAGAGGAGACCCAGTACTTC	CASSAREETQYF
TRBJ2-7	.	.	TRBV6-1	TGTGCCAGCAGTGAAGGGCTAGCGTTGCCTCTCTCCTACGAGCAGTACTTC	CASSEGLALPLSYEQYF
TRBJ2-7	TRBD1	.	TRBV7-8	TGTGCCAGCAGCTTAGGGGACAGGGCCGAGCAGTACTTC	CASSLGDRAEQYF